Following are 27 T cell receptor beta chains from one sample sequenced in a study of PD-L1 blockade in urothelial cancer (dated by TCRdb to the late 2010s). Libraries were made using the immunoSEQ multiplex PCR assay. TCRdb limited this immuneACCESS table to in-frame rearrangements with V and J called. A share of clones is missing; checked studies link under half to unresolved V genes, and the rest is unexplained. This sample has 70,000 to 80,000 clones in its table, and around four fifths of those were observed once. The ten largest clones take up approximately 7.1% of the sample. The sample's time point label is to be understood as: pretreatment peripheral blood. The sample here was PBMCs, taken around atezolizumab (anti-PD-L1) treatment. The receptors were sampled from a man in his forties with urothelial cancer.

This chain links TRBV28 with TRBJ1-2; D is undetermined. Trimming pared 3 bases from V and 7 bases from J, leaving 12 bases between. The CDR3 has 13 amino acids. Germline assignment: CDR1 MDHEN and CDR2 SYDVKM. The CDR3 DNA sequence: TGTGCCAGCAGTTTCCCAGAGCCTAGTGGCTACACCTTC. Translated: CASSFPEPSGYTF.

The V gene is TRBV18, the J gene TRBJ1-1; D is perhaps TRBD1 (5 bases). Germline V CDR1 and CDR2: KGHSH, LQKENI. Between the trimmed V and J ends, which lost 4 bases and 0 bases, there was a span of 12 bases. The CDR3 covers 15 residues. This CDR3 reads CASSQGTGLNTEAFF. DNA for the CDR3: TGTGCCAGCTCACAGGGCACAGGATTGAACACTGAAGCTTTCTTT. The entire variable domain, with the rest obtained from reference TRBV18 and TRBJ1-1, is as follows: NAGVMQNPRHLVRRRGQEARLRCSPMKGHSHVYWYRQLPEEGLKFMVYLQKENIIDESGMPKERFSAEFPKEGPSILRIQQVVRGDSAAYFCASSQGTGLNTEAFFGQGTRLTVV.

This rearrangement joins TRBV5-4 to TRBJ1-4; TRBD1 matches at 7 bases. The CDR3 runs to 16 residues. V shed 4 bases, J shed 3 bases, and the junction held 9 bases outside the gene matches. Germline V lookup: CDR1 SGHNT, CDR2 YYREEE (reference sequence). This chain's CDR3 is CASSKETGESNEKLFF. The CDR3, as DNA: TGTGCCAGCAGCAAAGAAACAGGGGAATCTAATGAAAAACTGTTTTTT.

The sample holds one count of this clone. The rearrangement links TRBV7-6 to TRBJ2-2; a possible D gene is TRBD2 (6 bases). The CDR3 has 17 residues. Germline V CDR1 and CDR2: SGHVS, FNYEAQ. Trimming removed 4 bases at V and 7 bases at J, with 22 bases between. The CDR3 here is CASSSLQPGLGGGELFF. For the CDR3, the DNA is TGTGCCAGCAGCTCGTTACAACCGGGACTCGGGGGCGGGGAGCTGTTTTTT.

V is TRBV6-1 and J is TRBJ2-2, with D tentatively TRBD2 (5 bases). V shed 6 bases and J shed 3 bases, with 11 bases lying between them. The germline gives CDR1 MNHNS, CDR2 SASEGT. This CDR3 has 14 amino acids. CDR3: CASSISEDTGELFF. The DNA for the CDR3 is TGTGCCAGCAGCATTAGCGAAGACACCGGGGAGCTGTTTTTT.

This clone was picked up one time. V gene TRBV27 combines with J gene TRBJ2-3; TRBD2 might be the D (6 bases). Trimming pared 7 bases from V and 2 bases from J, leaving 10 bases between. From germline, CDR1 is MNHEY and CDR2 SMNVEV (reference sequence). CDR3 length: 13 residues. DNA for the CDR3: TGTGCCAGCAATAGCGGCTACACAGATACGCAGTATTTT. Amino acids: CASNSGYTDTQYF.

The chain is built from TRBV29-1 and TRBJ1-2; D is ambiguous. CDR1 is SQVTM, CDR2 ANQGSEA, per germline. Deletions cut 6 bases from V and 5 bases from J, with 16 bases between. The CDR3 totals 13 residues. The CDR3 sequence is CSVADSINYGYTF. DNA for the CDR3: TGCAGCGTCGCGGACTCGATTAATTATGGCTACACCTTC.

This clone was seen a single time. The J gene is TRBJ2-7, the V gene TRBV28, with 8 positions matching TRBD2. Germline V lookup: CDR1 MDHEN, CDR2 SYDVKM. The CDR3 has 15 residues. V dropped 4 bases and J dropped 4; count of bases not matched to a gene: 9. CDR3 coding DNA: TGTGCCAGCAGTTGGGGACGGGGGGGGCATTACGAGCAGTACTTC. It encodes CASSWGRGGHYEQYF.

The chain joins TRBV2 to TRBJ2-5, with TRBD1 matching over 7 bases. V trimming: 6 bases; J trimming: 6 bases; junction bases outside the gene matches: 7. Germline V CDR1 and CDR2: SNHLY, FYNNEI. CDR3 length: 13 amino acids. DNA of the CDR3: TGTGCCAGCAGCCGGGACAGCTTGAAGACCCAGTACTTC. This encodes CASSRDSLKTQYF. The whole variable domain, filled in from reference TRBV2 and TRBJ2-5, reads EPEVTQTPSHQVTQMGQEVILRCVPISNHLYFYWYRQILGQKVEFLVSFYNNEISEKSEIFDDQFSVERPDGSNFTLKIRSTKLEDSAMYFCASSRDSLKTQYFGPGTRLLVL.

The chain carries TRBV2 and TRBJ1-1; 9 nucleotides agree with TRBD1. The CDR3 has 14 residues. From germline, CDR1 is SNHLY and CDR2 FYNNEI. The V and J ends lost 3 bases and 5 bases, in that order; junction bases with no gene match: 4. The CDR3 sequence is CASSEDRGGTEAFF. CDR3 nucleotides: TGTGCCAGCAGTGAGGACAGGGGCGGGACTGAAGCTTTCTTT.

This chain links TRBV5-1 with TRBJ2-1; D might be TRBD2 (6 bases). Germline CDR1 reads SGHRS; CDR2 reads YFSETQ. Trimming removed 3 bases from V and 0 bases from J, with 16 bases in between. This CDR3 comprises 17 residues. This chain's CDR3 is CASSSFLSGSSYNEQFF. The DNA for the CDR3 is TGCGCCAGCAGCTCCTTCCTTAGCGGTAGCTCCTACAATGAGCAGTTCTTC.

The rearrangement joins TRBV5-1 to TRBJ2-1, with D perhaps TRBD2 (6 bases). CDR3 length: 16 amino acids. Between the trimmed V and J ends, which lost 1 base and 7 bases, there was a span of 18 bases. Per the germline V gene, CDR1 is SGHRS and CDR2 is YFSETQ. The CDR3 is CASSLSSEGYGNEQFF. DNA for the CDR3: TGCGCCAGCAGCTTGTCTAGCGAGGGGTATGGGAATGAGCAGTTCTTC.

The rearrangement uses TRBV29-1 and TRBJ2-3; 11 bases match TRBD2. This CDR3 has 15 amino acids. J was trimmed by 2 bases and V by 5 bases; bases with no gene match: 6. The V gene's germline CDR1 is SQVTM and CDR2 ANQGSEA. The CDR3 region has the DNA TGCAGCGTTAAGACTAGCGGGACTTCCACAGATACGCAGTATTTT. This codes for CSVKTSGTSTDTQYF.

This clone is a singleton in its sample. This sequence joins TRBV4-3 and TRBJ2-1; TRBD2 matches at 11 bases. From germline, CDR1 is LGHNA and CDR2 YSLEER. V trimming: 5 bases; J trimming: 5 bases; junction bases outside the gene matches: 5. The CDR3 covers 15 residues. The CDR3 reads CASSIGLAGNNEQFF. The CDR3 coding sequence is TGCGCCAGCAGCATAGGACTAGCGGGCAACAATGAGCAGTTCTTC.

This sequence joins TRBV29-1 and TRBJ1-1; no clear D gene. This CDR3 region has 15 residues. Germline V gene data show CDR1 as SQVTM and CDR2 as ANQGSEA. V lost 7 bases to trimming and J lost 1 base, with 19 bases between them. DNA of the CDR3: TGCAGCGACCTTAACTTGGCGGGCCCGAACACTGAAGCTTTCTTT. It yields the protein CSDLNLAGPNTEAFF.

The CDR3 here is CASTFGTSGVNEQFF. The CDR3 DNA is TGTGCCAGCACCTTCGGGACTAGCGGGGTCAATGAGCAGTTCTTC. The rearrangement links TRBV6-4 to TRBJ2-1, with 13 bases matching TRBD2. The CDR3 is 15 amino acids. V trimming: 7 bases; J trimming: 6 bases; junction bases outside the gene matches: 6. Germline lookup yields CDR1 MRHNA and CDR2 SNTAGT.

This chain joins TRBV28 and TRBJ2-2, with 8 bases that match TRBD2. This CDR3 region has 16 residues. Germline V CDR1 and CDR2: MDHEN, SYDVKM. V was pared by 5 bases and J by 4 bases, with 9 bases of the junction left unmatched. Here the CDR3 DNA reads TGTGCCAGCAGTCAAATAGCGGGAATGGGCACCGGGGAGCTGTTTTTT. Residues: CASSQIAGMGTGELFF.

This chain connects TRBV5-4 to TRBJ2-2, with TRBD2 identical over 15 bases. CDR3 length: 17 amino acids. The trim removed 2 bases at V and 6 bases at J, leaving 5 bases unmatched. Germline loops: CDR1 SGHNT, CDR2 YYREEE (reference sequence). Written as DNA, the CDR3 is TGTGCCAGCAGCTTAATGCGGACTAGCGGGAGGGCCGGGGAGCTGTTTTTT. Protein sequence: CASSLMRTSGRAGELFF.

The chain joins TRBV9 to TRBJ2-3, with no clear D. V was shortened by 1 base and J by 4 bases, with 7 bases between the two germline ends. The germline V gene encodes CDR1 SGDLS and CDR2 YYNGEE. The CDR3 contains 13 residues. CDR3 protein: CASSVRLADTQYF. CDR3 DNA: TGTGCCAGCAGCGTAAGACTCGCAGATACGCAGTATTTT.

The chain has TRBV5-5 and TRBJ2-3; TRBD2 agrees at 10 bases. The germline V gene encodes CDR1 SGHKS and CDR2 YYEKEE (reference sequence). The CDR3 is 16 amino acids. V lost 2 bases and J lost 0; bases outside the gene matches: 3. The CDR3 DNA reads as TGTGCCAGCAGCTTTAAGACTAGCGGGAGCACAGATACGCAGTATTTT. It yields the protein CASSFKTSGSTDTQYF.

The V and J genes are TRBV14 and TRBJ1-1; 9 bases agree with TRBD1. The CDR3 covers 19 residues. V was pared by 1 base and J by 2 bases, with 14 bases of the junction left unmatched. Germline CDR1 SGHDN, CDR2 FVKESK. In nucleotides, the CDR3 is TGTGCCAGCAGCCAAGTAGAAGCCGGGACAGGGAGAAGAAACACTGAAGCTTTCTTT. This encodes CASSQVEAGTGRRNTEAFF.

The chain recombines TRBV5-4 with TRBJ2-4; D is perhaps TRBD2 (6 bases). CDR1 and CDR2 from the germline V gene are SGHNT and YYREEE (reference sequence). The ends were cut back, 6 bases at V and 6 bases at J, with 22 bases in the middle. The CDR3 totals 16 residues. CDR3 sequence reads: CASILFGGGGGNIQYF. The DNA for the CDR3 is TGTGCCAGCATTCTATTTGGGGGAGGCGGAGGAAACATTCAGTACTTC.

J is TRBJ2-5 and V is TRBV28; 12 positions agree with TRBD2. The germline CDR1 and CDR2 sequences are MDHEN and SYDVKM. V lost 5 bases to trimming and J lost 9 bases; unmatched junction nucleotides: 13. There are 16 residues in the CDR3. The CDR3 DNA reads as TGTGCCAGCAGTCCGGGGGGGACTAGCGGGCGAAAGGCCCAGTACTTC. Translating gives CASSPGGTSGRKAQYF.

The chain combines TRBV2 with TRBJ2-5; maybe TRBD2 (5 bases). The CDR3 has 14 amino acids. Per germline, CDR1 SNHLY and CDR2 FYNNEI. The V and J ends lost 7 bases and 4 bases respectively, with 16 bases between them. CDR3 nucleotides: TGTGCCAGCAACTTGGACCTAGCCTCAGAGACCCAGTACTTC. Translated, it gives CASNLDLASETQYF. The full variable domain, with the rest looked up from reference TRBV2 and TRBJ2-5, is EPEVTQTPSHQVTQMGQEVILRCVPISNHLYFYWYRQILGQKVEFLVSFYNNEISEKSEIFDDQFSVERPDGSNFTLKIRSTKLEDSAMYFCASNLDLASETQYFGPGTRLLVL.

This rearrangement joins TRBV5-1 to TRBJ1-5; D not resolved. This CDR3 region has 15 residues. The V gene's germline CDR1 is SGHRS and CDR2 YFSETQ. V was cut by 0 bases and J by 2 bases, with 9 bases left in between. CDR3 nucleotides: TGCGCCAGCAGCTTGGACGGGGAGGGCAATCAGCCCCAGCATTTT. Its translation: CASSLDGEGNQPQHF.

The V and J genes are TRBV6-5 and TRBJ1-1; D remains unclear. Deletions cut 3 bases from V and 5 bases from J, with 16 bases between. Germline V gene lookup returns CDR1 MNHEY and CDR2 SVGAGI. The CDR3 has 15 amino acids. The CDR3 nucleotides read TGTGCCAGCAGTTATAGTAGCCCACCTAGGACTGAAGCTTTCTTT. Translating it yields CASSYSSPPRTEAFF.

This chain connects TRBV9 to TRBJ2-5, with 9 bases that match TRBD2. CDR3 length equals 16 residues. J gave up 2 bases and V 1 base, and 6 bases lay outside the gene matches. CDR1 is SGDLS, CDR2 YYNGEE, per germline. Here the CDR3 DNA reads TGTGCCAGCAGCGTATGGGGACTAGCAGAACAAGAGACCCAGTACTTC. It translates to CASSVWGLAEQETQYF.